This T cell receptor beta chain comes out of a study of T cells after posttransplantation cyclophosphamide. The protocol was immunoSEQ multiplex PCR, while the TCRdb copy is restricted to in-frame clones and leaves out a portion. Altogether about 7,500 clones were found in the sample, and no singletons occur. This clone was detected ten times or more. Its antigen is not known. Treatment was busulfan-fludarabine conditioning, a marrow graft, and cyclophosphamide on days +3 and +4. Study observations and caveats: After PTCy, TRB diversity resembled that of CNI/methotrexate controls. Blood and skin or GI T cell repertoires showed limited TRB overlap. Donor CD8+ memory clones often dominated recipient blood repertoires at later times.

The sequence was obtained from a female patient aged 45-65 years who received an allogeneic stem cell transplant from a related donor, was CMV-positive, and had no GVHD. Part of the T cell pool may stem from the graft donor. The source material was PBMCs, sampled after allogeneic stem cell transplant with posttransplant cyclophosphamide.

This CDR3 is CASRPSDRDEQYF. For the CDR3, the DNA is TGTGCCAGCAGACCTTCCGACAGGGACGAGCAGTACTTC. The rearrangement joins TRBV28 to TRBJ2-7; 7 nucleotides align to TRBD1. V shed 6 bases, J shed 5 bases, and the junction held 7 bases outside the gene matches. CDR1 is MDHEN and CDR2 is SYDVKM in the germline V gene. CDR3 length: 13 amino acids.